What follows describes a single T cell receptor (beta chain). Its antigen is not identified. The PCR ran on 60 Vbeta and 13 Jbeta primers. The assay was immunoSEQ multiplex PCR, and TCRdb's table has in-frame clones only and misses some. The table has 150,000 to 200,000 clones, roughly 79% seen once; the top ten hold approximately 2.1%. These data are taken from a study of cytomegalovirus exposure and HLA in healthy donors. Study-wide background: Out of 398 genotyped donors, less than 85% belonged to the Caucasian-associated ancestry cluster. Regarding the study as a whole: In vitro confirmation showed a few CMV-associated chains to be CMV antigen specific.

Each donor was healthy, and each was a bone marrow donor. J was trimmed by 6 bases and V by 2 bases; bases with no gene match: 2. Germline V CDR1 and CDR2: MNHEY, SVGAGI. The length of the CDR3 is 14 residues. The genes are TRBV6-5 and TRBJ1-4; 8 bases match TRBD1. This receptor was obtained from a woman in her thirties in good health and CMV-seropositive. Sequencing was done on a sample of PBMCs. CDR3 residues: CASSYDRGDEKLFF. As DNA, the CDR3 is TGTGCCAGCAGTTACGACAGGGGAGATGAAAAACTGTTTTTT.